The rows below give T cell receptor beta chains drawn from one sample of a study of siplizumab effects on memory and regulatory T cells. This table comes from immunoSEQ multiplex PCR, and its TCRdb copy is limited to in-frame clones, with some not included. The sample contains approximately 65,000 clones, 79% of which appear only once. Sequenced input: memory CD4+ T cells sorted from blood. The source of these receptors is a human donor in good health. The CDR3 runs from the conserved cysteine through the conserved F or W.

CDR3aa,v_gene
CASSVEQGRGYTF,TRBV5-1
CASKETGIGNEQFF,TRBV2
CASSLEGSSSGGDYNEQFF,TRBV11-3
CASSQDLGSPLHF,TRBV4-2
CASSQGQANNQPQHF,TRBV6-5
CASSLNLWEQYF,TRBV28
CASSSTPGGTSYNEQFF,TRBV5-1
CASSYSRGDTGELFF,TRBV6-5
CASSFGVGGTGELFF,TRBV11-2
CASSSQQGPFSTDTQYF,TRBV11-2
CASSLVSGGSYEQYF,TRBV28
CASSLLWNTGELFF,TRBV11-2
CASSLGQGTEAFF,TRBV7-2
CASSVGRMGNSPLHF,TRBV9
CASSYLDRGQNQPQHF,TRBV5-4
CASSEGNRGSQETQYF,TRBV2
CASSARDSKNIQYF,TRBV19
CASSRHLSNQPQHF,TRBV6-1
CASSITLVMNTEAFF,TRBV19
CASSPGTVLYGYTF,TRBV9
CASSYREVVYEQYF,TRBV11-2
CASSQDRQARTGELFF,TRBV4-1
CASGEGGDGSNQPQHF,TRBV28
CSAALAETQYF,TRBV20-1
CASSQRTGTNTGELFF,TRBV27
CASSLGGQNLYTQYF,TRBV7-3
CASSTQGAYQPQHF,TRBV2
CAWSETSKTIYF,TRBV30
CASRGWTSEQYF,TRBV6-5
CASSQETVGAYYEQYF,TRBV4-3
CASSGLDGYTF,TRBV19
CAISEFLGDSYEQYF,TRBV10-3
CASRDTGPSNQPQHF,TRBV28
CASSLTENTEAFF,TRBV7-3
CASSLRTGAGSPLHF,TRBV27
CSVANRGAGELFF,TRBV29-1
CASSQDRRTRSSGANVLTF,TRBV4-2
CASGTGTGGGYGYTF,TRBV9
CASSFSGGGNTEAFF,TRBV5-1
CASSSRVGSEWAEAFF,TRBV7-6
CASSYGGNGYTF,TRBV6-5
CASSHRGPDTQYF,TRBV7-9
CASSQDLRGPREAFF,TRBV4-3
CASWGGTGELFF,TRBV4-3
CASSWDRGYGYTF,TRBV6-1
CASSVTSGYEQYF,TRBV9
CASGRGPATGELFF,TRBV9